This TCR beta chain was observed in a study of shared T cell receptors in the human thymus (dated by TCRdb to about 2021). General notes on the study: The study examined how the human thymus generates shared, self-reactive T-cell receptor alpha chains.

Library method: the immunoSEQ multiplex PCR assay. Entries here come from immuneACCESS through TCRdb and include only in-frame sequences with V and J called. Some clones fail to appear in such tables; in the studies checked, an unresolved V gene covers under half of the shortfall, and the cause of the remainder is unknown. In this sample the table shows hundreds of thousands of clones, over 75% of which occur a single time. The ten most abundant clones make up about 0.0094% of the sample. A word on this clone: Its antigen has not been determined. Per-base qualities were not stored, and no clone one base away is much larger.

CDR1 is given as SGHDT and CDR2 as YYEEEE, both from the germline V gene. CDR3 length: 13 amino acids, cysteine to phenylalanine. Only the CDR3 DNA is retained, 39 bases long and in frame from the first base. The junction carries 10 bases between V and J, which are trimmed by 6 bases and 2 bases respectively. These records were also assigned to another study, of human thymus T cells. The second study's paper adds: Immunologically healthy infants undergoing open corrective cardiac surgery for congenital heart defects in Finland were used as donors. The thymus tissue came from surgical resects taken out during corrective cardiac surgery. Usage of V and J gene segments appeared to be biased in both the thymic and the peripheral blood repertoires. Highly overlapping thymic TCR repertoires among unrelated individuals were reported in the related research. The study used eight infant thymus samples plus four related peripheral blood samples to characterize TCR alpha and beta repertoires. The cohort included over five male and a couple of female infants, with donor ages spanning 7 to 244 days. Thymocytes were freed from the tissue by mechanical means and kept at -70 degrees C as pellets of roughly 9-34 million cells. A QIAsymphony instrument was used to extract genomic DNA from the frozen cell pellets. Using the immunoSEQ multiplex PCR assay, the TCRB and TCRAD loci were amplified from a standardized quantity of quality-controlled genomic DNA. The V(D)J region was spanned by amplicons of a length sufficient to cover the CDR3 and to identify V and J genes. The commercial immunoSEQ service was used to sequence amplicons on an Illumina platform. Corrections for primer bias and sequencing errors followed previously described methods, while TCRAD and TCRB definitions were based on the IMGT database. The repertoires were analysed using immunoSEQ Analyzer 3.0 and VDJTools for basic statistics, V/J segment usage, diversity estimates, rarefaction and pairwise overlap. Diversity was estimated with Chao1, ChaoE, Efron-Thisted, Shannon and inverse Simpson indices, and also on datasets down-sampled to the smallest sample. For repertoire overlap, CDR3 nucleotide sequence, V gene and J gene had to match strictly, and clustering was done by Jaccard-based multidimensional scaling. Thymus samples yielded on average approximately 860,000 unique TCRB clonotypes, compared with some 89,000 from blood samples.

This clonotype was obtained from a boy under two years old with a congenital heart defect. Donor details come from another sample of the same person, matched by shared clones. The specimen was thymocytes. The V gene is TRBV5-6 and the J gene is TRBJ2-3; TRBD1 is a possible D gene, resting on 6 matching bases. The nucleotides are TGTGCCAGCAACCGACAGGCCACAGATACGCAGTATTTT. Translated, this gives CASNRQATDTQYF.